This T cell receptor (beta chain) was obtained from a study of blood T cell repertoires in COVID-19. Turning to the study itself: Donors in the United States, Italy and Spain gave samples during acute or convalescent COVID-19. T cells, B-cell-depleted T cells, or PBMCs supplied cDNA or gDNA.

How the authors handled the data: Estimated nucleated cell counts came from reference gene primer amplification. The method was immunoSEQ multiplex PCR; TCRdb's version includes in-frame clones alone and lacks a portion of them. That table gives V, J and clone size, and the DNA gave D and trimming. The profile shows tens of thousands of clones, around 84% of them singletons. This clone was seen only a few times. Between the trimmed V and J ends, which lost 6 bases and 10 bases, there was a span of 13 bases. The germline V gene encodes CDR1 DFQATT and CDR2 SNEGSKA (reference sequence). The CDR3 has 11 amino acids.

This chain links TRBV20-1 with TRBJ2-1, with D tentatively TRBD2 (6 bases). The TCR was taken from a human donor with active COVID-19. The donor label of this sample is uncertain. Sequencing was carried out using peripheral blood. The CDR3 DNA is TGCAGTGCCACAAGGGACTGGGAGCAGTTCTTC. Its protein product is CSATRDWEQFF.